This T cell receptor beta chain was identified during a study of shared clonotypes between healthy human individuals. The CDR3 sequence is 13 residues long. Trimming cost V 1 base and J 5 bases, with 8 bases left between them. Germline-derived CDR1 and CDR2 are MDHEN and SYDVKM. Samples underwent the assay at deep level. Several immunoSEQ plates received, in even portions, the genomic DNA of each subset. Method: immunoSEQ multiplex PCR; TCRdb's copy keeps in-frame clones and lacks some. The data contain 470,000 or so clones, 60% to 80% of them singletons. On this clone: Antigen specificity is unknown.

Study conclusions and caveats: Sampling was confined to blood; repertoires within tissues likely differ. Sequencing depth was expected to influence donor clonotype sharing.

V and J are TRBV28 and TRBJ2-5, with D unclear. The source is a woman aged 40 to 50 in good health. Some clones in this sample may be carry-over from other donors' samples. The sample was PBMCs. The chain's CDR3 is CASSLFSRETQYF. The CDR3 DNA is TGTGCCAGCAGTTTATTTAGTAGGGAGACCCAGTACTTC. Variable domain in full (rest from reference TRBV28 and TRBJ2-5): DVKVTQSSRYLVKRTGEKVFLECVQDMDHENMFWYRQDPGLGLRLIYFSYDVKMKEKGDIPEGYSVSREKKERFSLILESASTNQTSMYLCASSLFSRETQYFGPGTRLLVL.